A selection of T cell receptor beta chains follows, all from one sample in a study of shared clonotypes between healthy human individuals. The protocol was immunoSEQ multiplex PCR, while the TCRdb copy is restricted to in-frame clones and leaves out a portion. The table lists about 380,000 clones, 90% to 98% of them singletons. Material: memory CD8+ T cells sorted from blood. These receptor sequences come from a man aged 25-45 years in good health. Each CDR3 is given with its conserved first and last residue. A D gene is named only where the DNA matches it firmly. Expanded clones are given a class, and other clones once, few, many or no size at all.

CDR3: CAISESTADTQYF
DNA: TGTGCCATCAGTGAGTCGACCGCAGATACGCAGTATTTT
size: once
D: -
J: TRBJ2-3
V: TRBV10-3

CDR3: CASSLGEGQPQHF
DNA: TGTGCCAGCAGTTTAGGGGAGGGTCAGCCCCAGCATTTT
size: -
D: -
J: TRBJ1-5
V: TRBV28

CDR3: CASSLRTPFTSGSTDTQYF
DNA: TGCGCCAGCAGCCTGCGGACACCCTTCACTAGCGGGAGCACAGATACGCAGTATTTT
size: -
D: TRBD2
J: TRBJ2-3
V: TRBV4-1

CDR3: CASSLRGYSNQPQHF
DNA: TGTGCCAGCAGCTTACGCGGTTATAGCAATCAGCCCCAGCATTTT
size: -
D: -
J: TRBJ1-5
V: TRBV5-6

CDR3: CASSLVGDQPQHF
DNA: TGTGCCAGCAGCTTAGTGGGGGATCAGCCCCAGCATTTT
size: -
D: -
J: TRBJ1-5
V: TRBV7-2

CDR3: CASSQVMKGGYTF
DNA: TGTGCCAGCAGCCAAGTGATGAAGGGGGGCTACACCTTC
size: -
D: -
J: TRBJ1-2
V: TRBV14

CDR3: CASSPSGWGTEAFF
DNA: TGTGCCAGCTCACCCTCAGGGTGGGGCACTGAAGCTTTCTTT
size: -
D: -
J: TRBJ1-1
V: TRBV18

CDR3: CSVEGTGGYEQFF
DNA: TGCAGCGTTGAAGGCACAGGGGGCTATGAGCAGTTCTTC
size: -
D: TRBD1
J: TRBJ2-1
V: TRBV29-1

CDR3: CASSGASGLAKNIQYF
DNA: TGTGCCAGCAGCGGAGCTAGCGGGCTAGCCAAAAACATTCAGTACTTC
size: -
D: TRBD2
J: TRBJ2-4
V: TRBV11-2

CDR3: CSVWLFYEQYF
DNA: TGCAGCGTTTGGCTTTTCTACGAGCAGTACTTC
size: -
D: -
J: TRBJ2-7
V: TRBV29-1

CDR3: CASSKMSGSTDTQYF
DNA: TGTGCCAGTAGTAAAATGAGCGGGAGCACAGATACGCAGTATTTT
size: -
D: -
J: TRBJ2-3
V: TRBV19

CDR3: CASRDPLSGSLYEQYF
DNA: TGTGCCAGCAGAGACCCCCTTAGCGGGAGCCTCTACGAGCAGTACTTC
size: -
D: TRBD2
J: TRBJ2-7
V: TRBV2

CDR3: CASSESESSYNEQFF
DNA: TGTGCCAGCAGTGAGAGCGAAAGCTCCTACAATGAGCAGTTCTTC
size: -
D: -
J: TRBJ2-1
V: TRBV28

CDR3: CASVQGGSSYNEQFF
DNA: TGTGCCAGCGTGCAGGGGGGGAGCTCCTACAATGAGCAGTTCTTC
size: -
D: -
J: TRBJ2-1
V: TRBV28

CDR3: CASSLGPLIRGGKETQYF
DNA: TGTGCCAGCAGCTTAGGGCCACTGATCAGGGGTGGGAAAGAGACCCAGTACTTC
size: -
D: -
J: TRBJ2-5
V: TRBV7-2

CDR3: CASSYSAVSTYEQYF
DNA: TGTGCCAGCAGTTACTCTGCTGTTTCTACCTACGAGCAGTACTTC
size: -
D: -
J: TRBJ2-7
V: TRBV6-5

CDR3: CASSPLGAGNYGYTF
DNA: TGTGCCAGCAGCCCGCTGGGGGCAGGGAACTATGGCTACACCTTC
size: -
D: -
J: TRBJ1-2
V: TRBV7-8

CDR3: CASSWGNTEAFF
DNA: TGTGCCAGCAGCTGGGGGAACACTGAAGCTTTCTTT
size: -
D: -
J: TRBJ1-1
V: TRBV13

CDR3: CASSYEPNYGYTF
DNA: TGTGCCAGCAGTTACGAACCTAACTATGGCTACACCTTC
size: -
D: -
J: TRBJ1-2
V: TRBV6-5

CDR3: CASSLSRAPTQYF
DNA: TGTGCCAGCAGCTTAAGCCGGGCCCCCACGCAGTATTTT
size: -
D: -
J: TRBJ2-3
V: TRBV7-9

CDR3: CASSQEPSEQYF
DNA: TGTGCCAGCAGCCAAGAACCGTCCGAGCAGTACTTC
size: -
D: -
J: TRBJ2-7
V: TRBV4-2

CDR3: CAISDPSGRAQETQYF
DNA: TGTGCCATCAGTGATCCCAGCGGGAGGGCCCAAGAGACCCAGTACTTC
size: -
D: TRBD2
J: TRBJ2-5
V: TRBV10-3

CDR3: CASSYGAGNEQYF
DNA: TGTGCCAGCAGTTACGGCGCAGGTAACGAGCAGTACTTC
size: -
D: -
J: TRBJ2-7
V: TRBV6-5

CDR3: CASSVSHSNQPQHF
DNA: TGTGCCAGCAGTGTTAGTCATAGCAATCAGCCCCAGCATTTT
size: -
D: -
J: TRBJ1-5
V: TRBV2

CDR3: CASSLGGVNEQFF
DNA: TGTGCCAGCAGCTTAGGGGGGGTAAATGAGCAGTTCTTC
size: -
D: -
J: TRBJ2-1
V: TRBV7-9

CDR3: CVSSERGWGDTQYF
DNA: TGTGTCAGCAGTGAACGGGGCTGGGGGGATACGCAGTATTTT
size: -
D: -
J: TRBJ2-3
V: TRBV25-1

CDR3: CASSQEGSYYGYTF
DNA: TGTGCCAGCAGCCAAGAAGGCAGCTACTATGGCTACACCTTC
size: once
D: -
J: TRBJ1-2
V: TRBV4-2

CDR3: CASSYKAGGNYGYTF
DNA: TGTGCCAGCAGTTACAAAGCAGGGGGCAACTATGGCTACACCTTC
size: -
D: TRBD1
J: TRBJ1-2
V: TRBV6-5

CDR3: CATSMASGGHNEQFF
DNA: TGTGCCACCAGTATGGCTAGTGGGGGCCACAATGAGCAGTTCTTC
size: -
D: -
J: TRBJ2-1
V: TRBV15

CDR3: CASSFSDGGNTIYF
DNA: TGTGCCAGCAGCTTTTCGGACGGCGGAAACACCATATATTTT
size: -
D: -
J: TRBJ1-3
V: TRBV5-5

CDR3: CASSSGEAGQMNTEAFF
DNA: TGTGCCAGCAGCTCAGGGGAGGCGGGCCAAATGAACACTGAAGCTTTCTTT
size: -
D: -
J: TRBJ1-1
V: TRBV9

CDR3: CASSETRLASQRETQYF
DNA: TGTGCCAGCAGTGAAACCCGCCTAGCGTCCCAAAGGGAGACCCAGTACTTC
size: -
D: -
J: TRBJ2-5
V: TRBV6-1

CDR3: CASISPGVSNEQYF
DNA: TGTGCCAGCATTTCCCCGGGGGTCTCAAACGAGCAGTACTTC
size: -
D: -
J: TRBJ2-7
V: TRBV5-6

CDR3: CASSLAGLAGVVIEQFF
DNA: TGTGCCAGCAGCTTAGCCGGACTAGCGGGAGTGGTTATTGAGCAGTTCTTC
size: -
D: TRBD2
J: TRBJ2-1
V: TRBV11-2

CDR3: CASSSSGRSNEQFF
DNA: TGTGCCAGCAGTTCTAGCGGGAGAAGCAATGAGCAGTTCTTC
size: -
D: TRBD2
J: TRBJ2-1
V: TRBV25-1

CDR3: CASSFSGIGPGELFF
DNA: TGTGCCAGCAGTTTTAGCGGGATCGGCCCCGGGGAGCTGTTTTTT
size: -
D: TRBD2
J: TRBJ2-2
V: TRBV27

CDR3: CASSLSPSGRSTDTQYF
DNA: TGCGCCAGCAGCTTGTCCCCAAGCGGGAGAAGCACAGATACGCAGTATTTT
size: -
D: TRBD2
J: TRBJ2-3
V: TRBV5-1

CDR3: CASKGGSEGQPQHF
DNA: TGTGCCAGCAAGGGAGGGTCGGAGGGCCAGCCCCAGCATTTT
size: once
D: -
J: TRBJ1-5
V: TRBV6-1